This is a list of T cell receptor beta chains from one sample in a study of T cell responses to AZD1222 COVID-19 vaccine. The table came from immunoSEQ multiplex PCR; TCRdb's copy has only in-frame clones and leaves some out. Seen here are about 83,000 clones, roughly 90% observed once, and the top ten hold around 5.1%. The source material was peripheral blood, sampled on day 0 of MenACWY control vaccination. These receptors all stem from an adult in good health. Both conserved end residues are trimmed from each CDR3. Where a row states a size, it is once, few, many or the class of an expanded clone; other rows omit it.

j_call	clone_size	v_call	cdr3_aa
TRBJ2-7	-	TRBV7-9	ASSLAGQAYEQY
TRBJ2-7	-	TRBV18	ASSSLTGSKAGGPDEQY
TRBJ2-3	-	TRBV7-9	ASSLQGVLDTQY
TRBJ1-5	-	TRBV10-3	ASRQGARNQPQH
TRBJ1-1	-	TRBV5-8	ASSLERAEPEAF
TRBJ2-7	-	TRBV19	ASSTTNRGRYEQY
TRBJ2-3	-	TRBV29-1	SVDISTDTQY
TRBJ1-6	-	TRBV9	ASSVVGQPDNSPLH
TRBJ2-7	-	TRBV18	ASSPPDSSYEQY
TRBJ1-5	-	TRBV7-9	ASSFAGRSQPQH
TRBJ1-1	once	TRBV7-2	ASSLRNPGLRTEAF
TRBJ2-3	-	TRBV5-1	ASSFPGEDTQY
TRBJ2-5	-	TRBV27	ASSLRAYRGGKDQETQY
TRBJ2-6	-	TRBV18	ASSLETGTSLGANVLT
TRBJ1-4	-	TRBV6-6	ASTTGQGREKLF
TRBJ2-2	-	TRBV19	ASSTTGELF
TRBJ2-7	few	TRBV6-5	ASSYGTEPTYEQY
TRBJ1-1	-	TRBV12-3/TRBV12-4	ASSPTGKTEAF
TRBJ1-6	few	TRBV28	ASSLSSGTGVVSPLH
TRBJ2-7	-	TRBV30	AWSFFGGAYEQY
TRBJ1-1	once	TRBV28	ASRPTGTEAF
TRBJ1-4	-	TRBV18	ASSPRTGTNEKLF
TRBJ2-1	-	TRBV6-2/TRBV6-3	ASSARLGQF
TRBJ2-3	-	TRBV6-4	ASSVTTRADTQY
TRBJ1-1	once	TRBV7-9	ASSPALGGEAF
TRBJ2-4	-	TRBV4-3	ASSPSGRGQPKNIQY
TRBJ2-3	-	TRBV9	ASSWEEGGTDTQY
TRBJ2-1	-	TRBV21-1	ASSKGRGTDSDPEQF
TRBJ2-1	-	TRBV5-5	ASSLTGGPRNEQF
TRBJ2-7	few	TRBV6-5	ASSYKGVSEQY
TRBJ2-7	-	TRBV7-9	ASSTGQGVNEQY
TRBJ2-1	-	TRBV7-3	ASSSRPVGPAYNEQF
TRBJ1-5	-	TRBV27	ASSLGPIQPQH
TRBJ2-3	once	TRBV3-1/TRBV3-2	ASSPSAGESTDTQY
TRBJ1-1	-	TRBV30	AWSVTGVGTEAF
TRBJ1-2	-	TRBV6-2/TRBV6-3	ASSYPGAGRGLGYT
TRBJ2-2	-	TRBV11-2	ASSLEGVRTSGITGELF
TRBJ1-5	-	TRBV5-1	ASSLEGISNQPQH
TRBJ2-7	-	TRBV28	ASSLRWAGQGANEQY
TRBJ1-5	once	TRBV7-8	ASSHPRTVSQPQH
TRBJ2-3	-	TRBV18	ASSPETGTDTQY
TRBJ2-7	once	TRBV6-5	ASSPQETYEQY
TRBJ2-2	-	TRBV4-3	ASSRDLAGGGGELF
TRBJ1-1	-	TRBV7-9	ASSLATGISREAF
TRBJ2-2	few	TRBV9	ASSLTGTNTGELF
TRBJ2-3	-	TRBV7-2	ASSLVGGEDTQY
TRBJ2-1	-	TRBV3-1/TRBV3-2	ASSQASLLRNEQF
TRBJ1-2	-	TRBV27	ASSLVGGYGYT
TRBJ1-6	-	TRBV11-2	ASSSLGQGSSYNSPLH
TRBJ2-3	-	TRBV7-3	ASSLAGRRETDTQY